The T cell receptor (beta chain) described here comes from a study of cytomegalovirus exposure and HLA in healthy donors. General study findings and limits: Per published reports, the classifier diagnosed cytomegalovirus status with high specificity and sensitivity. Later work showed greater clonal expansion in HLA-associated TCR beta chains than in equally common others.

The table lists this clone with a few counts. Its antigen is unidentified. Germline V gene data show CDR1 as SGHDT and CDR2 as YYEEEE. The CDR3 runs to 16 residues. V lost 2 bases to trimming and J lost 1 base, with 15 bases between them. The PCR used 60 Vbeta and 13 Jbeta primers. Produced via immunoSEQ multiplex PCR; TCRdb's table is partial and in-frame only. Of about 120,000 clones in the sample, over 8.5% were seen once. Sequences were obtained from PBMCs. The chain carries TRBV5-6 and TRBJ1-1; D may be TRBD1 (5 bases). The TCR was taken from a woman aged 40-49 years in good health and CMV-seropositive. CDR3 in amino acids: CASSLIVTGTNTEAFF. The CDR3 DNA is TGTGCCAGCAGCTTAATCGTTACAGGAACGAACACTGAAGCTTTCTTT.